This record looks at one T cell receptor (beta chain) sequence and its context. No antigen is known for it. No much larger clone exists at a distance of one base, and base qualities are not known. The immunoSEQ Assay, a bias-controlled multiplex PCR, was used to amplify TCRbeta CDR3 regions from genomic DNA. From the authors' description of their analysis: Within the assay, amplification of reference gene primers was used to estimate how many nucleated cells each sample contained. Sequence reads were collapsed and filtered to measure the absolute abundance of every unique TCRbeta CDR3 rearrangement. For each sample, productive Simpson clonality was calculated as the square root of Simpson's diversity index across productive rearrangements. TCRdb stores this immuneACCESS table with in-frame sequences only. Part of the clones is absent; in the studies checked, under half of the shortfall reflects unresolved V genes, and no reason is known for the rest. V, J and clone size derive from that table, while D and trimming were established from the DNA sequence. This sample is represented by some 170,000 clones; approximately 80% of them were singletons. The ten most abundant clones make up less than 6% of the sample.

Participants in the prospective study were aged about 18 to 95 years, lived in some 24 United States geographic areas, and enrolled through a virtual design. To assign participants to cohorts, the prospective study relied on clinical history that participants themselves reported in a screening survey and a study questionnaire. Recovered participants in ImmuneRACE Cohort 3 were defined as having two consecutive negative NP/OP PCR tests, clearance from a healthcare professional, or resolution of symptoms. In the prospective study, whole blood, serum and a nasopharyngeal or oropharyngeal swab were collected from each participant by mobile phlebotomists. Participants in the prospective study had the option to provide additional blood draws and questionnaires over a roughly 2-month period. Prospective study blood samples were shipped either frozen or at room temperature before DNA extraction. The CDR3, from cysteine to phenylalanine, totals 15 residues. Left in the record is the CDR3 DNA by itself, 45 bases read in frame from the first base. The junction shows trimming of 1 base on V and 5 bases on J, and the gene matches do not reach 5 bases of it. Sequences SGHVS (CDR1) and FNYEAQ (CDR2) are obtained from the germline V gene.

These data belong to a study of blood T cell repertoires in COVID-19 (dated by TCRdb to 2018 to 2021). About the study as a whole: The collaborator samples originated in the United States, Italy and Spain and spanned the acute and convalescent phases of COVID-19. The material from the prospective study consisted of cDNA or gDNA derived from T cells, B-cell-depleted T cells, or PBMCs. Deeply sampled blood TCRbeta repertoires from subjects exposed to, actively infected with, or recovered from COVID-19 were included in the dataset. The repertoires were released in a freely available public database meant as a resource for research on the immune response to SARS-CoV-2. The samples were drawn from the first 160 participants of the ongoing ImmuneRACE study and from 950 to 1,500 subjects provided by 6 global collaborators. The sample metadata nearly always contained a de-identified subject ID, COVID-19 status, age in years and sex. Where available, HLA class I and class II types were obtained from metadata supplied by the sample provider rather than from assay-based typing.

Broader findings and caveats from the paper: The quantity of clinical and demographic metadata differed by source and by participant and was supplied without curation.

The specimen was PBMCs or T cells enriched from blood (not recorded which). The receptor's source is a man in his forties or fifties who had recovered from COVID-19. The V and J segments used are TRBV7-6 and TRBJ1-1, and 9 junction bases match TRBD1. CDR3 reads: CASSLGRTGVTEAFF. The DNA is TGTGCCAGCAGCTTAGGTAGGACAGGGGTAACTGAAGCTTTCTTT.